This TCR beta chain was sequenced for a study of T cells in Graves' hyperthyroidism and ophthalmopathy. Study outcomes and limitations: Among thyroid clonotypes expanded above 0.001, most also appeared in blood.

The source material, RNA transcripts, was used to amplify TCR beta CDR3 regions. TCR CDR3 underwent first-round RT-PCR with the HTBI primer set. TCRdb ran MiXCR on the multiplex PCR reads and lists one entry per CDR3 protein. The repertoire includes 300,000 to 450,000 distinct CDR3 sequences, 15% to 20% of them detected once, and 15% to 18% sits in the top ten. This clonotype occurred many times. Antigen: not known. Every diagnosis used clinical symptoms, serum thyroxine and TRAb, thyroid ultrasound and orbital computed tomography. The PBMCs were sourced from fresh peripheral blood (about 10 ml). V was clipped by 1 base and J by 0 bases, with 15 bases between them. The CDR3 runs to 17 residues. Germline-derived CDR1 and CDR2 are LGHNT and FRNRAP.

The chain recombines TRBV12-5 with TRBJ1-2; D perhaps matches TRBD1 (6 bases). The TCR sequence derives from a woman in her thirties or forties with Graves' ophthalmopathy. Sequencing input: blood. This chain's CDR3 is CASGLASLGGPNYGYTF. DNA of the CDR3: TGTGCTAGTGGTTTGGCCAGCCTGGGGGGGCCTAACTATGGCTACACCTTC.